Below, 10 T cell receptor beta chains from the same sample are listed, as sequenced in a study of blood T cells in healthy people across ages (dated by TCRdb to between 2014 and 2016). Receptors were amplified or captured by 5' RACE. The instrument was an Illumina HiSeq 2500. A second PCR of roughly 7 to 11 cycles was performed with a sample-barcoded 5' primer and a J-beta primer mix. The raw public data were reprocessed by TCRdb itself: fastp quality trimming at Q25, MiXCR clonotype calling, in-frame beta chains only. Records with the same CDR3 protein are collapsed into one entry carrying the most frequent genes and DNA. The sample records some 1.5 million distinct CDR3 sequences, roughly 43% of which are singletons. The biggest ten clones account for roughly 3.7% of the sample. Material for sequencing was blood. The receptors come from a woman aged 18-30 years in good health.

The gene calls are TRBV4-3 and TRBJ2-1, with D unresolved. Trimming took 3 bases from V and 13 from J, leaving 19 bases between them. This CDR3 is built from 14 residues. Per germline, CDR1 LGHNA and CDR2 YSLEER. The CDR3 loop is CASSQRGLSETQFF. The CDR3, as DNA: TGCGCCAGCAGCCAGAGAGGCCTATCGGAGACCCAGTTCTTC.

The sample holds one count of this clonotype. The chain carries TRBV9 and TRBJ2-7; D gene unclear. V lost 0 bases and J lost 7, with 14 bases in between. The V gene's germline CDR1 is SGDLS and CDR2 YYNGEE. The CDR3 is made up of 14 amino acids. For the CDR3, the DNA is TGTGCCAGCAGCGTAGGGGCCGGGTCCAATGAGCAGTACTTC. This translates into CASSVGAGSNEQYF. The entire variable domain, with the rest obtained from reference TRBV9 and TRBJ2-7, is as follows: DSGVTQTPKHLITATGQRVTLRCSPRSGDLSVYWYQQSLDQGLQFLIQYYNGEERAKGNILERFSAQQFPDLHSELNLSSLELGDSALYFCASSVGAGSNEQYFGPGTRLTVT.

This clonotype appeared a few times. The V gene is TRBV27, the J gene TRBJ1-2; 9 bases align to TRBD1. The CDR3 sequence is 15 residues long. After removal of 5 bases from V and 4 bases from J, the junction contained 8 bases not matched to a gene. In germline, CDR1 is MNHEY, CDR2 SMNVEV (reference sequence). CDR3 nucleotides: TGTGCCAGCAGTCTCGGGGGACAGGGTTTCTATGGCTACACCTTC. It yields the protein CASSLGGQGFYGYTF.

In this sample, this clonotype turned up many times. The gene calls are TRBV12-3 or TRBV12-4 and TRBJ2-6, with a tentative D call TRBD1 (5 bases). This CDR3 region has 15 residues. The V end was cut by 6 bases, the J end by 0 bases, with 9 bases between. This chain's CDR3 is CASSQTASGANVLTF. CDR3 coding DNA: TGTGCCAGCAGCCAGACAGCCTCTGGGGCCAACGTCCTGACTTTC.

As to this clonotype: It may be a read error: a sequence one base away is much more abundant. The chain couples TRBV12-3 or TRBV12-4 to TRBJ2-1; D remains ambiguous. The length of the CDR3 is 15 residues. Between the trimmed V and J ends, which lost 3 bases and 8 bases, there was a span of 17 bases. This CDR3 is CASSLDGLVHDEQFF. In nucleotides, the CDR3 is TGTGCCAGCAGTTTGGACGGATTAGTACACGATGAGCAGTTCTTC.

The chain couples TRBV4-3 to TRBJ1-5, with 10 bases fitting TRBD1. CDR1 LGHNA and CDR2 YSLEER come from the germline V gene. This CDR3 has 15 residues. V lost 3 bases to trimming and J lost 3 bases; unmatched junction nucleotides: 2. The CDR3 sequence is CASSHGTGVNQPQHF. CDR3 sequence (DNA): TGCGCCAGCAGCCACGGGACAGGGGTCAATCAGCCCCAGCATTTT.

The chain carries TRBV27 and TRBJ2-7; 8 nucleotides match TRBD2. Germline CDR1 reads MNHEY; CDR2 reads SMNVEV (reference sequence). CDR3 length: 13 residues. Trimming took 8 bases from V and 7 from J; bases not matched to a gene: 10. CDR3 DNA sequence: TGTGCCAGCGGGAGCGGGAGAAAGTATGAGCAGTACTTC. This gives the protein CASGSGRKYEQYF.

The chain uses TRBV4-3 and TRBJ1-2; D might be TRBD1 (6 bases). Germline values: CDR1 LGHNA, CDR2 YSLEER. V dropped 0 bases and J dropped 5 bases, with 22 bases sitting between them. The CDR3 is made up of 18 amino acids. The DNA of the CDR3 is TGCGCCAGCAGCCAAGATTTGGCCAGGGGATGGAGTGAGTATGGCTACACCTTC. Its translation is CASSQDLARGWSEYGYTF.

The chain carries TRBV6-5 and TRBJ1-1; 10 bases are shared with TRBD1. This CDR3 region has 15 residues. The V and J ends lost 1 base and 3 bases, in that order; junction bases with no gene match: 2. Looked up from germline, CDR1 is MNHEY and CDR2 is SVGAGI. CDR3 amino acids: CASSYWTGGDTEAFF. In nucleotides, the CDR3 is TGTGCCAGCAGTTACTGGACAGGGGGGGACACTGAAGCTTTCTTT.

This rearrangement joins TRBV20-1 to TRBJ1-5, with D tentatively TRBD1 (6 bases). Germline CDR1 reads DFQATT; CDR2 reads SNEGSKA (reference sequence). V was cut by 2 bases and J by 6 bases, with 17 bases left in between. The CDR3 is made up of 15 amino acids. DNA for the CDR3: TGCAGTGCTAGACCACAGGGAACGGGCAGTCAGCCCCAGCATTTT. It codes for CSARPQGTGSQPQHF.